The 10 T cell receptor beta chains below all came from one sample that was sequenced in a study of T-cell memory formation after mild COVID-19. TCRdb re-analysed the 5' RACE reads in MiXCR, keeping a single row per CDR3 protein. The table includes about 410,000 distinct CDR3 sequences, under 20% detected once. Sequencing was carried out using PBMCs or a T cell subset sorted from them (not recorded which). The source is a man aged 18 to 35 who had mild COVID-19 (a few samples of this study predate the infection). Cell type and time point are not known.

This clonotype occurred a few times. The chain has TRBV29-1 and TRBJ2-1; no reliable D call. Per the germline V gene, CDR1 is SQVTM and CDR2 is ANQGSEA. The CDR3 loop spans 14 amino acids. Here the CDR3 DNA reads TGCACCACCGACGGCCGCCCCGACTACAATGAGCAGTTCTTC. It translates to CTTDGRPDYNEQFF.

V is TRBV5-1 and J is TRBJ2-1, with D tentatively TRBD1 (7 bases). Germline CDR1 and CDR2: SGHRS and YFSETQ. Between the trimmed V and J ends, which lost 0 bases and 8 bases, there was a span of 12 bases. The length of the CDR3 is 14 residues. The CDR3 DNA reads as TGCGCCAGCAGCTTGGATGGAGGGGGCTATGAGCAGTTCTTC. It is translated as CASSLDGGGYEQFF.

The chain combines TRBV6-2 or TRBV6-3 with TRBJ2-2, with a weak D call TRBD2 (5 bases). The ends were cut back, 5 bases at V and 6 bases at J, with 19 bases in the middle. The CDR3 has 16 amino acids. The germline V gene encodes CDR1 MNHEY and CDR2 SVGEGT. The CDR3 spells CASSGLAGLNAGELFF. The CDR3 DNA reads TGTGCCAGCAGTGGGCTAGCTGGTTTAAACGCCGGGGAGCTGTTTTTT.

In this sample, this clonotype turned up a few times. The DNA of the CDR3 is TGCAGTGCTAGAGTCCGAGCGGGGGGAGGGTACAATGAGCAGTTCTTC. It yields the protein CSARVRAGGGYNEQFF. The rearrangement joins TRBV20-1 to TRBJ2-1, with TRBD2 matching 9 bases. The CDR3 extends over 16 amino acids. Germline V gene sequence: CDR1 DFQATT, CDR2 SNEGSKA (reference sequence). The V segment lost 1 base and the J segment 4 bases; nucleotides outside the gene matches: 8.

This clonotype was seen at least ten times. The genes are TRBV27 and TRBJ2-1; the match to TRBD1 covers 9 bases. Trimming took 7 bases from V and 8 from J; bases not matched to a gene: 12. In germline, CDR1 is MNHEY, CDR2 SMNVEV (reference sequence). The CDR3 consists of 15 residues. Written as DNA, the CDR3 is TGTGCCAGCACCCTGGACCGGACAGGGGTAGATGAGCAGTTCTTC. As protein: CASTLDRTGVDEQFF.

This clonotype was recorded at least ten times. V usage is TRBV12-3 or TRBV12-4 and J usage is TRBJ2-5; maybe TRBD2 (7 bases). The CDR3 consists of 14 residues. V lost 3 bases, J lost 4 bases, and 12 bases lay in between. For the CDR3, the DNA is TGTGCCAGCAGTTTGGGGGGGCGCCCAGAGACCCAGTACTTC. As protein: CASSLGGRPETQYF.

This chain joins TRBV4-3 and TRBJ2-2; no reliable D call. Per the germline V gene, CDR1 is LGHNA and CDR2 is YSLEER. Trimming stripped 0 bases from V and 4 bases from J, with 9 bases between. The CDR3 runs 15 residues. In DNA form, the CDR3 reads TGCGCCAGCAGCCAAGAGTCACAGAGCACCGGGGAGCTGTTTTTT. It is translated as CASSQESQSTGELFF.

The chain links TRBV5-1 to TRBJ2-5, with 13 nucleotides matching TRBD2. CDR1 and CDR2 from the germline V gene are SGHRS and YFSETQ. The CDR3 runs to 16 residues. The V and J ends lost 0 bases and 4 bases, in that order; junction bases with no gene match: 3. The CDR3 is CASSLEGTSGVETQYF. The CDR3, as DNA: TGCGCCAGCAGCTTGGAGGGGACTAGCGGGGTAGAGACCCAGTACTTC.

The chain links TRBV10-3 to TRBJ1-2, with D unresolved. This CDR3 region has 11 residues. Per the germline V gene, CDR1 is ENHRY and CDR2 is SYGVKD. The ends were cut back, 4 bases at V and 4 bases at J, with 4 bases in the middle. CDR3 amino acids: CAISGAYGYTF. CDR3 coding DNA: TGTGCCATCAGTGGGGCCTATGGCTACACCTTC.

J is TRBJ1-4 and V is TRBV14; D unclear. Per germline, CDR1 SGHDN and CDR2 FVKESK. The CDR3 spans 14 residues. V lost 4 bases to trimming and J lost 7 bases, with 13 bases between them. The CDR3 sequence: CASSPGGGREKLFF. The CDR3 nucleotides read TGTGCCAGCAGCCCCGGCGGCGGGCGTGAAAAACTGTTTTTT.